This is a list of T cell receptor beta chains from one sample in a study of blood T cells in healthy people across ages. TCRdb fed the 5' RACE reads into MiXCR, producing one record per CDR3 protein. The sample records more than 450,000 distinct CDR3 sequences, around 27% being singletons. These same records also appear under a second study, on T cells of mothers and their children.

The specimen was blood. The receptors were sampled from a boy between 2 and 10 years old in good health. The CDR3 runs from the conserved cysteine through the conserved F or W. The order of the fields is J gene, V gene, D gene, clone size, CDR3 protein, CDR3 DNA. A D gene is named only where the DNA matches it firmly. Some rows mark clone size as missing; the rest say once, few, many or name a class of expanded clone.

J gene: TRBJ2-2
V gene: TRBV6-5
D gene: TRBD1
clone size: NA
CDR3 protein: CASSYSPGQEHTGELFF
CDR3 DNA: TGTGCCAGCAGTTACTCCCCGGGACAGGAGCACACCGGGGAGCTGTTTTTT

J gene: TRBJ2-7
V gene: TRBV12-3/TRBV12-4
D gene: TRBD2
clone size: few
CDR3 protein: CASSSHGGGAYEQYF
CDR3 DNA: TGTGCCAGCAGTTCCCACGGCGGGGGGGCCTACGAGCAGTACTTC

J gene: TRBJ1-5
V gene: TRBV20-1
D gene: NA
clone size: NA
CDR3 protein: CSARAESNQPQHF
CDR3 DNA: TGCAGTGCTAGGGCTGAGAGCAATCAGCCCCAGCATTTT

J gene: TRBJ2-7
V gene: TRBV7-8
D gene: TRBD2
clone size: few
CDR3 protein: CASSSLAGKLYEQYF
CDR3 DNA: TGTGCCAGCAGCTCCCTAGCGGGGAAATTGTACGAGCAGTACTTC

J gene: TRBJ2-1
V gene: TRBV7-8
D gene: NA
clone size: NA
CDR3 protein: CASSHIPFRSYNEQFF
CDR3 DNA: TGTGCCAGCAGCCACATCCCCTTTCGCTCCTACAATGAGCAGTTCTTC

J gene: TRBJ2-3
V gene: TRBV6-4
D gene: TRBD2
clone size: few
CDR3 protein: CASSEAGGPTDTQYF
CDR3 DNA: TGTGCCAGCAGTGAAGCGGGAGGGCCGACAGATACGCAGTATTTT

J gene: TRBJ1-1
V gene: TRBV20-1
D gene: TRBD1
clone size: NA
CDR3 protein: CSARETGGSVYTEAFF
CDR3 DNA: TGCAGTGCTAGGGAGACAGGGGGCAGTGTGTACACTGAAGCTTTCTTT

J gene: TRBJ2-2
V gene: TRBV5-1
D gene: TRBD2
clone size: NA
CDR3 protein: CASSLASGGPNTGELFF
CDR3 DNA: TGCGCCAGCAGCTTGGCTAGCGGGGGGCCCAACACCGGGGAGCTGTTTTTT

J gene: TRBJ2-7
V gene: TRBV7-9
D gene: TRBD2
clone size: few
CDR3 protein: CASSPLWASGEITYEQYF
CDR3 DNA: TGTGCCAGCAGCCCCCTTTGGGCTAGCGGGGAGATAACCTACGAGCAGTACTTC

J gene: TRBJ2-5
V gene: TRBV29-1
D gene: NA
clone size: few
CDR3 protein: CSVERQGQETQYF
CDR3 DNA: TGCAGCGTTGAAAGGCAGGGTCAAGAGACCCAGTACTTC

J gene: TRBJ1-2
V gene: TRBV20-1
D gene: TRBD1
clone size: NA
CDR3 protein: CSAREGQGYGGYTF
CDR3 DNA: TGCAGTGCTAGAGAGGGACAGGGGTATGGGGGCTACACCTTC

J gene: TRBJ1-6
V gene: TRBV7-2
D gene: NA
clone size: once
CDR3 protein: CASTRVGRNSPLHF
CDR3 DNA: TGTGCCAGCACCAGGGTTGGAAGGAATTCACCCCTCCACTTT

J gene: TRBJ2-3
V gene: TRBV29-1
D gene: NA
clone size: NA
CDR3 protein: CSVGQESTDTQYF
CDR3 DNA: TGCAGCGTTGGACAGGAAAGCACAGATACGCAGTATTTT

J gene: TRBJ2-1
V gene: TRBV20-1
D gene: NA
clone size: NA
CDR3 protein: CSALSRDYNEQFF
CDR3 DNA: TGCAGTGCTCTAAGCCGGGACTACAATGAGCAGTTCTTC

J gene: TRBJ1-2
V gene: TRBV27
D gene: NA
clone size: many
CDR3 protein: CASSLQGDGYGYTF
CDR3 DNA: TGTGCCAGCAGTTTACAAGGGGATGGCTATGGCTACACCTTC

J gene: TRBJ2-1
V gene: TRBV3-1
D gene: TRBD2
clone size: many
CDR3 protein: CASSLAGAENEQFF
CDR3 DNA: TGTGCCAGCAGCCTAGCGGGAGCTGAAAATGAGCAGTTCTTC

J gene: TRBJ1-5
V gene: TRBV12-3/TRBV12-4
D gene: TRBD1
clone size: few
CDR3 protein: CASSPGTGLDQPQHF
CDR3 DNA: TGTGCCAGCAGTCCCGGGACAGGGTTGGATCAGCCCCAGCATTTT

J gene: TRBJ2-5
V gene: TRBV12-3/TRBV12-4
D gene: NA
clone size: NA
CDR3 protein: CASSSSLAGETQYF
CDR3 DNA: TGTGCCAGCAGTTCGTCACTAGCCGGAGAGACCCAGTACTTC

J gene: TRBJ2-4
V gene: TRBV5-5
D gene: NA
clone size: NA
CDR3 protein: CASSPLVPLLNIQYF
CDR3 DNA: TGTGCCAGCAGCCCGTTAGTACCTCTATTAAACATTCAGTACTTC

J gene: TRBJ1-2
V gene: TRBV12-3/TRBV12-4
D gene: NA
clone size: few
CDR3 protein: CASSTGTRRYGYTF
CDR3 DNA: TGTGCCAGCAGTACCGGGACCAGGAGGTATGGCTACACCTTC

J gene: TRBJ1-2
V gene: TRBV11-1
D gene: NA
clone size: NA
CDR3 protein: CASGPGTSLANYGYTF
CDR3 DNA: TGTGCCAGCGGCCCCGGGACATCTTTAGCTAACTATGGCTACACCTTC

J gene: TRBJ2-1
V gene: TRBV27
D gene: TRBD2
clone size: NA
CDR3 protein: CASSLRGGGIYEQFF
CDR3 DNA: TGTGCCAGCAGTCTTCGGGGGGGTGGGATTTATGAGCAGTTCTTC

J gene: TRBJ2-5
V gene: TRBV10-3
D gene: TRBD1
clone size: NA
CDR3 protein: CAIRQGVGETQYF
CDR3 DNA: TGTGCCATCAGACAGGGGGTGGGGGAGACCCAGTACTTC

J gene: TRBJ2-7
V gene: TRBV30
D gene: NA
clone size: few
CDR3 protein: CAWSVAYEQYF
CDR3 DNA: TGTGCCTGGAGTGTGGCCTACGAGCAGTACTTC

J gene: TRBJ1-1
V gene: TRBV7-9
D gene: NA
clone size: NA
CDR3 protein: CASMGGVGVTEAFF
CDR3 DNA: TGTGCCAGCATGGGAGGGGTAGGGGTCACTGAAGCTTTCTTT

J gene: TRBJ1-2
V gene: TRBV20-1
D gene: NA
clone size: few
CDR3 protein: CSASRWDRDNGYTF
CDR3 DNA: TGCAGTGCCTCCCGGTGGGACCGGGACAATGGCTACACCTTC

J gene: TRBJ1-3
V gene: TRBV10-2
D gene: NA
clone size: NA
CDR3 protein: CASSEMRGSSGNTIYF
CDR3 DNA: TGCGCCAGCAGTGAGATGAGGGGGTCATCTGGAAACACCATATATTTT

J gene: TRBJ2-4
V gene: TRBV2
D gene: NA
clone size: NA
CDR3 protein: CASSVDRIRTF
CDR3 DNA: TGTGCCAGCAGTGTGGACAGAATCCGCACCTTC

J gene: TRBJ2-3
V gene: TRBV5-1
D gene: NA
clone size: NA
CDR3 protein: CASSLGALAASTDTQYF
CDR3 DNA: TGCGCCAGCAGCTTGGGGGCCTTGGCGGCTAGCACAGATACGCAGTATTTT

J gene: TRBJ1-2
V gene: TRBV11-1
D gene: TRBD1
clone size: NA
CDR3 protein: CASRSGQGGYTF
CDR3 DNA: TGTGCCAGCAGGTCGGGACAGGGTGGCTACACCTTC

J gene: TRBJ2-1
V gene: TRBV4-3
D gene: TRBD1
clone size: NA
CDR3 protein: CASSQDPGTGTYNEQFF
CDR3 DNA: TGCGCCAGCAGCCAAGATCCCGGGACAGGGACTTACAATGAGCAGTTCTTC

J gene: TRBJ2-7
V gene: TRBV20-1
D gene: NA
clone size: few
CDR3 protein: CSARIMVAGAPKYEQYF
CDR3 DNA: TGCAGTGCTAGAATCATGGTGGCGGGGGCCCCCAAGTACGAGCAGTACTTC

J gene: TRBJ2-1
V gene: TRBV5-5
D gene: TRBD2
clone size: few
CDR3 protein: CASSQYGLATYNEQFF
CDR3 DNA: TGTGCCAGCAGTCAATACGGACTAGCGACTTACAATGAGCAGTTCTTC

J gene: TRBJ2-3
V gene: TRBV3-1
D gene: NA
clone size: few
CDR3 protein: CASSPSGEVVGTDTQYF
CDR3 DNA: TGTGCCAGCAGCCCTTCGGGAGAGGTTGTGGGCACAGATACGCAGTATTTT

J gene: TRBJ2-7
V gene: TRBV3-1
D gene: TRBD1
clone size: many
CDR3 protein: CASSQDDRAEQYF
CDR3 DNA: TGTGCCAGCAGCCAAGATGACAGGGCAGAGCAGTACTTC

J gene: TRBJ2-7
V gene: TRBV20-1
D gene: NA
clone size: few
CDR3 protein: CSARYPGLGGGEQYF
CDR3 DNA: TGCAGTGCTAGATATCCGGGACTCGGAGGAGGCGAGCAGTACTTC

J gene: TRBJ1-1
V gene: TRBV5-6
D gene: NA
clone size: few
CDR3 protein: CASSLGPGGNTEAFF
CDR3 DNA: TGTGCCAGCAGCTTGGGGCCCGGGGGAAACACTGAAGCTTTCTTT

J gene: TRBJ2-5
V gene: TRBV2
D gene: NA
clone size: NA
CDR3 protein: CASRTSPRGTQYF
CDR3 DNA: TGTGCCAGCAGAACTAGTCCTCGGGGGACCCAGTACTTC

J gene: TRBJ2-5
V gene: TRBV7-3
D gene: TRBD2
clone size: NA
CDR3 protein: CASSKGLAHQETQYF
CDR3 DNA: TGTGCCAGCAGCAAGGGACTAGCGCACCAAGAGACCCAGTACTTC

J gene: TRBJ1-4
V gene: TRBV7-9
D gene: NA
clone size: NA
CDR3 protein: CASSLEETNEKLFF
CDR3 DNA: TGTGCCAGCAGCTTAGAAGAGACCAATGAAAAACTGTTTTTT

J gene: TRBJ2-7
V gene: TRBV2
D gene: TRBD1
clone size: NA
CDR3 protein: CASIMSGQGWEQYF
CDR3 DNA: TGTGCCAGCATTATGAGCGGACAGGGGTGGGAGCAGTACTTC

J gene: TRBJ2-3
V gene: TRBV20-1
D gene: NA
clone size: NA
CDR3 protein: CSARVDSDTQYF
CDR3 DNA: TGCAGTGCTAGGGTAGATTCAGATACGCAGTATTTT

J gene: TRBJ2-4
V gene: TRBV12-3/TRBV12-4
D gene: NA
clone size: few
CDR3 protein: CASSFLPGILAKNIQYF
CDR3 DNA: TGTGCCAGCAGTTTCTTACCCGGGATACTAGCCAAAAACATTCAGTACTTC

J gene: TRBJ2-5
V gene: TRBV12-3/TRBV12-4
D gene: TRBD2
clone size: NA
CDR3 protein: CASSLISGGPSGETQYF
CDR3 DNA: TGTGCCAGCAGTTTAATTAGCGGGGGGCCCTCGGGAGAGACCCAGTACTTC

J gene: TRBJ1-2
V gene: TRBV2
D gene: TRBD1
clone size: NA
CDR3 protein: CASSQTGGEGYGYTF
CDR3 DNA: TGTGCCAGCTCCCAGACAGGGGGCGAGGGCTATGGCTACACCTTC

J gene: TRBJ1-1
V gene: TRBV7-9
D gene: NA
clone size: NA
CDR3 protein: CASSLEVRGFEAFF
CDR3 DNA: TGTGCCAGCAGCTTAGAGGTCCGGGGGTTTGAAGCTTTCTTT

J gene: TRBJ2-5
V gene: TRBV7-6
D gene: NA
clone size: few
CDR3 protein: CASGGGAQETQYF
CDR3 DNA: TGTGCCAGCGGTGGGGGGGCTCAAGAGACCCAGTACTTC

J gene: TRBJ2-3
V gene: TRBV20-1
D gene: NA
clone size: NA
CDR3 protein: CSARRRLGVTDTQYF
CDR3 DNA: TGCAGTGCTAGAAGGCGTCTTGGGGTTACAGATACGCAGTATTTT

J gene: TRBJ2-5
V gene: TRBV7-3
D gene: NA
clone size: few
CDR3 protein: CASSLEGEGTQYF
CDR3 DNA: TGTGCCAGCAGCTTAGAGGGTGAAGGGACCCAGTACTTC

J gene: TRBJ2-7
V gene: TRBV12-3/TRBV12-4
D gene: TRBD2
clone size: few
CDR3 protein: CASSLGSGGAYEQYF
CDR3 DNA: TGTGCCAGCAGTTTAGGTAGCGGGGGGGCCTACGAGCAGTACTTC

J gene: TRBJ1-6
V gene: TRBV7-9
D gene: NA
clone size: few
CDR3 protein: CASSLEAAPLHF
CDR3 DNA: TGTGCCAGCAGCTTAGAGGCTGCACCCCTCCACTTT

J gene: TRBJ2-4
V gene: TRBV12-3/TRBV12-4
D gene: TRBD2
clone size: few
CDR3 protein: CASSSFEGGRTKNIQYF
CDR3 DNA: TGTGCCAGCAGTTCGTTTGAGGGAGGGAGAACCAAAAACATTCAGTACTTC

J gene: TRBJ1-1
V gene: TRBV12-3/TRBV12-4
D gene: NA
clone size: many
CDR3 protein: CASSLGSGLEAFF
CDR3 DNA: TGTGCCAGCAGTTTAGGGTCAGGGTTGGAAGCTTTCTTT

J gene: TRBJ1-4
V gene: TRBV4-2
D gene: NA
clone size: few
CDR3 protein: CASSPTDTSTNEKLFF
CDR3 DNA: TGTGCCAGCAGCCCAACGGACACCTCAACTAATGAAAAACTGTTTTTT

J gene: TRBJ2-3
V gene: TRBV7-6
D gene: NA
clone size: NA
CDR3 protein: CASSLKTDTDTQYF
CDR3 DNA: TGTGCCAGCAGCCTAAAGACTGACACAGATACGCAGTATTTT

J gene: TRBJ2-2
V gene: TRBV30
D gene: NA
clone size: few
CDR3 protein: CAWSVRASGELFF
CDR3 DNA: TGTGCCTGGAGTGTCCGGGCCAGCGGGGAGCTGTTTTTT

J gene: TRBJ2-1
V gene: TRBV18
D gene: NA
clone size: NA
CDR3 protein: CASSLRENNEQFF
CDR3 DNA: TGTGCCAGCTCCCTCCGGGAGAACAATGAGCAGTTCTTC

J gene: TRBJ2-7
V gene: TRBV9
D gene: NA
clone size: NA
CDR3 protein: CASSVEGDEQYF
CDR3 DNA: TGTGCCAGCAGCGTAGAAGGGGACGAGCAGTACTTC

J gene: TRBJ2-2
V gene: TRBV11-3
D gene: NA
clone size: many
CDR3 protein: CASSPGPNTGELFF
CDR3 DNA: TGTGCCAGCAGCCCCGGACCGAACACCGGGGAGCTGTTTTTT

J gene: TRBJ2-2
V gene: TRBV5-6
D gene: NA
clone size: NA
CDR3 protein: CASSLVPGTNTGELFF
CDR3 DNA: TGTGCCAGCAGCTTGGTCCCGGGGACGAACACCGGGGAGCTGTTTTTT